This entry describes one T cell receptor (beta chain). Its antigen is unidentified. To make TCR beta libraries, researchers used iRepertoire HTBI primers and Arm-PCR of CDR3 regions. TCRdb recomputed calls from the multiplex PCR reads with MiXCR, one row per CDR3 protein. The table records roughly 450,000 distinct CDR3 sequences, roughly 20% of them present only once. This record belongs to a study of regulatory T cells in long-lasting Graves disease. Specified time point: persistent/refractory GD, antithyroid drugs over 5 years with positive TRAb. There was RNA extracted from PBMCs, and the TCR library was made from it. Graves' disease diagnosis relied on American Thyroid Association guidelines. The authors drew 9 to 9.5 milliliters of peripheral blood into EDTA tubes. Study-level points and caveats: Persistent Graves' patients had lower TCR diversity than newly diagnosed ones. The sample size was small, and this may have reduced accuracy.

The CDR3 sequence is 15 residues long. V gave up 7 bases and J gave up 7 bases; unmatched junction bases: 14. The TCR comes from a female donor with Graves disease. The chain employs TRBV12-3 or TRBV12-4 and TRBJ2-5; 8 nucleotides agree with TRBD2. Sample: peripheral blood mononuclear cells (PBMCs), taken when the disease was refractory, from a patient treated with antithyroid drugs. The CDR3 loop is CASTLGQRGLGTQYF. CDR3 nucleotide sequence: TGTGCCAGCACCCTCGGGCAGCGGGGGCTCGGGACCCAGTACTTC.